The 18 T cell receptor beta chains below were found in one sample sequenced in a study of beta chain features in type 1 diabetes. Sequenced material consisted of expressed TCRB transcripts (all of the isolated RNA was reverse transcribed). The protocol was immunoSEQ multiplex PCR, while the TCRdb copy is restricted to in-frame clones and leaves out a portion. Here the sample spans 120,000 to 150,000 clones, 40% to 60% being singletons. Sequencing was carried out using Tregs from blood. These receptors all stem from a man aged 18 to 30 in good health.

J is TRBJ2-7 and V is TRBV9; perhaps TRBD2 as D (6 bases). Germline assignment: CDR1 SGDLS and CDR2 YYNGEE. This CDR3 region has 15 residues. The ends were cut back, 0 bases at V and 9 bases at J, with 19 bases in the middle. The CDR3 bases are TGTGCCAGCAGCGTAGGGGCGGCCTGGCGGGGTGGGCAGTACTTC. This translates into CASSVGAAWRGGQYF.

This sequence joins TRBV10-3 and TRBJ1-1; D call uncertain. Germline assignment: CDR1 ENHRY and CDR2 SYGVKD. This CDR3 comprises 15 residues. V lost 7 bases to trimming and J lost 1 base, with 16 bases between them. The CDR3 reads CAIKPRGSTNTEAFF. The CDR3, as DNA: TGTGCCATCAAACCTCGCGGCAGTACGAACACTGAAGCTTTCTTT.

This clone was seen once. V usage is TRBV7-8 and J usage is TRBJ1-2; TRBD1 matches 10 bases. The CDR3 sequence is 14 residues long. V was clipped by 5 bases and J by 4 bases; unmatched bases: 4. The germline V gene has CDR1 SGHVS and CDR2 FQNEAQ. CDR3 nucleotide sequence: TGTGCCAGCAGCCCGGGACAGGGGCGCTATGGCTACACCTTC. This codes for CASSPGQGRYGYTF.

This clone was counted only a few times. The chain joins TRBV30 to TRBJ1-1; a possible D gene is TRBD1 (5 bases). CDR3 length equals 12 residues. The germline V and J ends were trimmed by 7 bases and 4 bases, with 13 bases remaining between them. Looked up from germline, CDR1 is GTSNPN and CDR2 is SVGIG (reference sequence). The CDR3 loop reads CALKQVATEAFF. CDR3 coding DNA: TGTGCCTTAAAACAGGTAGCCACTGAAGCTTTCTTT.

This chain joins TRBV5-4 and TRBJ2-1; TRBD2 aligns across 7 bases. Germline V lookup: CDR1 SGHNT, CDR2 YYREEE (reference sequence). Trimming at V came to 0 bases and at J to 3 bases, leaving 3 bases not matched to a gene. The CDR3 has 15 amino acids. The CDR3 region has the DNA TGTGCCAGCAGCTTGGTGGGGGGGGTCTACAATGAGCAGTTCTTC. Translating it yields CASSLVGGVYNEQFF. Supplemented by reference TRBV5-4 and TRBJ2-1, the full variable domain reads ETGVTQSPTHLIKTRGQQVTLRCSSQSGHNTVSWYQQALGQGPQFIFQYYREEENGRGNFPPRFSGLQFPNYSSELNVNALELDDSALYLCASSLVGGVYNEQFFGPGTRLTVL.

V and J are TRBV5-5 and TRBJ1-4; maybe TRBD1 (6 bases). This CDR3 spans 14 amino acids. V was cut by 2 bases and J by 4 bases, with 9 bases left in between. The germline gives CDR1 SGHKS, CDR2 YYEKEE (reference sequence). CDR3 sequence reads: CASSFQGLNEKLFF. In DNA form, the CDR3 reads TGTGCCAGCAGCTTCCAGGGGCTTAATGAAAAACTGTTTTTT.

This clone was recorded once. The gene calls are TRBV7-9 and TRBJ2-5; 8 bases agree with TRBD2. The tail of the sequence fits TRBJ2-7 better, so the J call may be wrong. Germline values: CDR1 SEHNR, CDR2 FQNEAQ (reference sequence). This CDR3 has 18 amino acids. The CDR3 loop is CASSLGLNSGIERDEQYF. The CDR3 region has the DNA TGTGCCAGCAGCTTAGGTTTGAATAGCGGGATCGAAAGGGACGAGCAGTACTTC.

The chain employs TRBV6-5 and TRBJ2-5, with 9 positions matching TRBD1. The DNA end is more similar to TRBJ2-7, so the J call may be wrong. Germline-derived CDR1 and CDR2 are MNHEY and SVGAGI. The CDR3 consists of 13 residues. CDR3 region: CASSRDRAYEQYF. DNA for the CDR3: TGTGCCAGCAGTCGGGACAGGGCCTACGAGCAGTACTTC.

The rearrangement uses TRBV7-2 and TRBJ1-5; the D gene is possibly TRBD1 (6 bases). The germline gives CDR1 SGHTA, CDR2 FQGNSA. This CDR3 is 13 amino acids long. V lost 5 bases and J 5 bases, leaving 10 bases between the germline ends. The CDR3 loop is CASSPWTDQPQHF. The CDR3 DNA reads TGTGCCAGCAGCCCTTGGACAGATCAGCCCCAGCATTTT. The full variable domain, with the rest looked up from reference TRBV7-2 and TRBJ1-5, is GAGVSQSPSNKVTEKGKDVELRCDPISGHTALYWYRQSLGQGLEFLIYFQGNSAPDKSGLPSDRFSAERTGGSVSTLTIQRTQQEDSAVYLCASSPWTDQPQHFGDGTRLSIL.

The rearrangement joins TRBV4-2 to TRBJ1-4; weak D call: TRBD1 (6 bases). The CDR3 is 18 residues long. Trimming stripped 2 bases from V and 2 bases from J, with 18 bases between. The germline V gene has CDR1 LGHNA and CDR2 YNFKEQ. CDR3 in DNA: TGTGCCAGCAGCCAATTTTTTACCGGGACACCTACTAATGAAAAACTGTTTTTT. Translation: CASSQFFTGTPTNEKLFF.

The chain joins TRBV19 to TRBJ1-3; 8 bases fit TRBD1. The germline V gene has CDR1 LNHDA and CDR2 SQIVND (reference sequence). The CDR3 contains 17 residues. J lost 2 bases, V lost 3 bases, and 9 bases had no gene match. In DNA form, the CDR3 reads TGTGCCAGTAGTATCCGGGACAGGACTTCCGCTGGAAACACCATATATTTT. Protein sequence: CASSIRDRTSAGNTIYF.

To note about this clone: Other DNA sequences in this specimen translate into the identical CDR3. The rearrangement joins TRBV7-2 to TRBJ2-3; 13 bases agree with TRBD2. J lost 7 bases, V lost 5 bases, and 6 bases had no gene match. CDR1 is SGHTA, CDR2 FQGNSA, per germline. The length of the CDR3 is 15 residues. The CDR3 bases are TGTGCCAGCAGCCCTAGGACTAGCGGGAGTCATACGCAGTATTTT. Translated, it gives CASSPRTSGSHTQYF.

The rearrangement joins TRBV28 to TRBJ2-3; 14 bases agree with TRBD2. Looked up from germline, CDR1 is MDHEN and CDR2 is SYDVKM. The ends lost 4 bases at V and 4 bases at J; junction bases unmatched: 19. The CDR3 covers 21 residues. DNA for the CDR3: TGTGCCAGCAGTTCCCCGCCTGGACTAGCGGGAGGCCGCGGAGGTCCAGATACGCAGTATTTT. Its protein is CASSSPPGLAGGRGGPDTQYF. Based on the CDR3 plus reference TRBV28 and TRBJ2-3, the full variable domain is DVKVTQSSRYLVKRTGEKVFLECVQDMDHENMFWYRQDPGLGLRLIYFSYDVKMKEKGDIPEGYSVSREKKERFSLILESASTNQTSMYLCASSSPPGLAGGRGGPDTQYFGPGTRLTVL.

The V and J genes are TRBV28 and TRBJ1-5, with a tentative D call TRBD1 (5 bases). Germline lookup yields CDR1 MDHEN and CDR2 SYDVKM. Trimming removed 4 bases from V and 1 base from J, with 11 bases in between. This CDR3 is 15 amino acids long. The DNA of the CDR3 is TGTGCCAGCAGTTACCTGGACACGAGCAATCAGCCCCAGCATTTT. This sequence encodes CASSYLDTSNQPQHF.

The chain is built from TRBV5-5 and TRBJ1-6; D remains ambiguous. Germline-derived CDR1 and CDR2 are SGHKS and YYEKEE (reference sequence). The CDR3 is 16 amino acids. V lost 0 bases, J lost 8 bases, and 15 bases lay in between. The CDR3: CASSLALGRNHSPLHF. The CDR3 DNA reads TGTGCCAGCAGCTTGGCCTTGGGCAGGAACCATTCACCCCTCCACTTT.

This clone has more than one count but fewer than ten. CDR3 region: CSVDIGGTSYEQYF. As DNA, the CDR3 is TGCAGCGTTGACATTGGGGGGACCTCCTACGAGCAGTACTTC. This rearrangement joins TRBV29-1 to TRBJ2-7; possibly TRBD2 for D (6 bases). The CDR3 is 14 residues long. Germline V gene lookup returns CDR1 SQVTM and CDR2 ANQGSEA. Deletions cut 3 bases from V and 0 bases from J, with 12 bases between.

The chain is built from TRBV4-3 and TRBJ2-6; no reliable D call. V gave up 1 base and J gave up 2 bases, with 6 bases separating them. The CDR3 is 15 amino acids. Germline V lookup: CDR1 LGHNA, CDR2 YSLEER. In DNA, the CDR3 is TGCGCCAGCAGCCAAGGGGCCACTGGGGCCAACGTCCTGACTTTC. It is translated as CASSQGATGANVLTF.

As DNA, the CDR3 is TGTGCCAGCAGTTACTCGACTAGCACAGATACGCAGTATTTT. Protein sequence: CASSYSTSTDTQYF. J is TRBJ2-3 and V is TRBV6-6; unclear D gene. Trimming took 0 bases from V and 0 from J, leaving 4 bases between them. CDR3 length: 14 amino acids. Germline values: CDR1 MNHNY, CDR2 SVGAGI (reference sequence).